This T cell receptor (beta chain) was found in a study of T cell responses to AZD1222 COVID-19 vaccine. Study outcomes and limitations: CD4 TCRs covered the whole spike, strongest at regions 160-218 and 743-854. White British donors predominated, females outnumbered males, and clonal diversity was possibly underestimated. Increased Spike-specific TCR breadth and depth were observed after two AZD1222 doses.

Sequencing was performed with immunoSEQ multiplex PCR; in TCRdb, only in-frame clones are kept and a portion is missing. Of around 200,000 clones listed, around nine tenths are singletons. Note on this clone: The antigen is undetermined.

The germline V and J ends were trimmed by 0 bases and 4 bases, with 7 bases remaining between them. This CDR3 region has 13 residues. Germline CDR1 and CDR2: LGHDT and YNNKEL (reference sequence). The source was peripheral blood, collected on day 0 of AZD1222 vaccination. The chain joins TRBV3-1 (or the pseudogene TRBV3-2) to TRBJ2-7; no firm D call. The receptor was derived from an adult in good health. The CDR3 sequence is CASSQDTRYEQYF. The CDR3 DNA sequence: TGTGCCAGCAGCCAAGATACGAGGTACGAGCAGTACTTC.